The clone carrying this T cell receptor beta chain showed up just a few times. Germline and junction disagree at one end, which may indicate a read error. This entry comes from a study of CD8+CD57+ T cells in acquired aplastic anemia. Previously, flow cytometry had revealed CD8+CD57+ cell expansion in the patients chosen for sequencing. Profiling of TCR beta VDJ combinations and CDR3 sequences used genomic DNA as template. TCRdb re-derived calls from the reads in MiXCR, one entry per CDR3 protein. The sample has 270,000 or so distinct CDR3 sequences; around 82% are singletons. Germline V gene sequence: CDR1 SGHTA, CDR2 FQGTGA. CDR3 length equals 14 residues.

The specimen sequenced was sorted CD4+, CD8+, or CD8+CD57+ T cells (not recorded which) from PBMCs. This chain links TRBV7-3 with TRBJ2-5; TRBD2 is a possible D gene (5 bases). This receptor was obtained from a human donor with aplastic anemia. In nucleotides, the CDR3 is TGTGCCACCAGCTTAGCGTCAGACCAAGAGACCCAGTACTTC. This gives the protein CATSLASDQETQYF.